These 29 T cell receptor beta chains were sequenced from one sample in a study of OX40 agonist ivuxolimab in advanced cancers. The repertoire was sequenced with immunoSEQ multiplex PCR; TCRdb's copy has only in-frame clones and lacks some. The data contain 50,000 to 65,000 clones, more than 80% of them singletons. The material sequenced was CD4+ or CD8+ T cells sorted from blood, taken in a trial of the OX40 agonist ivuxolimab. Every receptor here comes from an adult with an advanced solid tumor such as melanoma, head and neck, liver or kidney cancer.

The rearrangement joins TRBV11-3 to TRBJ2-2; D remains unclear. Germline CDR1 reads SGHNT; CDR2 reads YENEEA. V was shortened by 2 bases and J by 6 bases, with 4 bases between the two germline ends. This CDR3 is 12 amino acids long. The CDR3 DNA reads TGTGCCAGCAGCTTATCCCCCGGGGAGCTGTTTTTT. Its protein is CASSLSPGELFF.

The chain employs TRBV6-1 and TRBJ2-4; D may be TRBD2 (5 bases). The V and J ends lost 1 base and 3 bases respectively, with 13 bases between them. Germline V gives CDR1 MNHNS, CDR2 SASEGT. CDR3 length equals 16 residues. In DNA form, the CDR3 reads TGTGCCAGCAGTGAAGGCCCCGGAGGCGGCAAAAACATTCAGTACTTC. Its translation: CASSEGPGGGKNIQYF.

The chain combines TRBV13 with TRBJ2-3; 16 nucleotides match TRBD2. From germline, CDR1 is PRHDT and CDR2 FYEKMQ (reference sequence). The V and J ends lost 3 bases and 1 base, in that order; junction bases with no gene match: 1. The CDR3 totals 17 residues. Here the CDR3 DNA reads TGTGCCAGCAGCTTGGGACTAGCGGGGGGGGGCACAGATACGCAGTATTTT. This encodes CASSLGLAGGGTDTQYF.

Only one count was recorded for this clone. The chain links TRBV10-3 to TRBJ1-5; no definite D call. Per germline, CDR1 ENHRY and CDR2 SYGVKD. V was trimmed by 2 bases and J by 3 bases, leaving 8 bases between them. The CDR3 consists of 14 residues. CDR3 nucleotide sequence: TGTGCCATCAGTGAGGGGCTTAACAATCAGCCCCAGCATTTT. Protein: CAISEGLNNQPQHF.

The chain is built from TRBV28 and TRBJ2-2; D perhaps matches TRBD2 (5 bases). CDR1 and CDR2 (germline): MDHEN, SYDVKM. This CDR3 has 13 amino acids. V gave up 6 bases and J gave up 6 bases, with 11 bases separating them. The DNA of the CDR3 is TGTGCCAGCAGCTCTAGGGAGCCCGGGGAGCTGTTTTTT. Amino acids: CASSSREPGELFF. The variable domain in full, completed from reference TRBV28 and TRBJ2-2, reads DVKVTQSSRYLVKRTGEKVFLECVQDMDHENMFWYRQDPGLGLRLIYFSYDVKMKEKGDIPEGYSVSREKKERFSLILESASTNQTSMYLCASSSREPGELFFGEGSRLTVL.

V usage is TRBV7-2 and J usage is TRBJ2-3; D remains unclear. The germline V gene encodes CDR1 SGHTA and CDR2 FQGNSA. CDR3 size: 14 residues. Trimming left V 5 bases short and J 1 base short, with 10 bases between. The CDR3 region is CASSLKGRTDTQYF. DNA of the CDR3: TGTGCCAGCAGCCTAAAGGGTCGCACAGATACGCAGTATTTT. The whole variable domain, remainder taken from reference TRBV7-2 and TRBJ2-3, is GAGVSQSPSNKVTEKGKDVELRCDPISGHTALYWYRQSLGQGLEFLIYFQGNSAPDKSGLPSDRFSAERTGGSVSTLTIQRTQQEDSAVYLCASSLKGRTDTQYFGPGTRLTVL.

The genes are TRBV6-4 and TRBJ1-2, with D hard to call. The CDR3 runs to 12 residues. V lost 3 bases to trimming and J lost 4 bases, with 6 bases between them. Germline CDR1 is MRHNA and CDR2 is SNTAGT. CDR3 region: CASSEAGYGYTF. The CDR3, as DNA: TGTGCCAGCAGTGAAGCGGGCTATGGCTACACCTTC.

The chain couples TRBV19 to TRBJ1-3, with D possibly matching TRBD1 (6 bases). The CDR3 totals 17 residues. In germline, CDR1 is LNHDA, CDR2 SQIVND (reference sequence). The germline V and J ends were trimmed by 4 bases and 7 bases, with 23 bases remaining between them. CDR3 amino acids: CASSTLTGTIGSNTIYF. The CDR3 nucleotides read TGTGCCAGTAGTACCCTGACCGGGACAATTGGATCGAACACCATATATTTT.

In nucleotides, the CDR3 is TGTGCCAGCAGCGGGGGACAGGGGGACACCGGGGAGCTGTTTTTT. It is translated as CASSGGQGDTGELFF. This chain uses TRBV6-4 with TRBJ2-2; 11 bases align to TRBD1. Per germline, CDR1 MRHNA and CDR2 SNTAGT. The V and J ends lost 6 bases and 3 bases, in that order; junction bases with no gene match: 3. The CDR3 covers 15 residues.

This clone was seen just once. The chain has TRBV2 and TRBJ1-2, with a possible D match to TRBD1 (5 bases). Germline V gene sequence: CDR1 SNHLY, CDR2 FYNNEI. This CDR3 has 15 residues. V gave up 3 bases and J gave up 4 bases, with 15 bases separating them. The CDR3 nucleotides read TGTGCCAGCAGTGACTCGGAGCAGGGTAGCTATGGCTACACCTTC. Encoded protein: CASSDSEQGSYGYTF. Complete variable domain (other parts from reference TRBV2 and TRBJ1-2): EPEVTQTPSHQVTQMGQEVILRCVPISNHLYFYWYRQILGQKVEFLVSFYNNEISEKSEIFDDQFSVERPDGSNFTLKIRSTKLEDSAMYFCASSDSEQGSYGYTFGSGTRLTVV.

The V and J genes are TRBV6-5 and TRBJ2-2; no firm D call. The V gene's germline CDR1 is MNHEY and CDR2 SVGAGI. Trimming pared 4 bases from V and 1 base from J, leaving 13 bases between. The CDR3 runs 16 residues. The CDR3 DNA sequence: TGTGCCAGCAGTTTAACCGTCCAGGTGAACACCGGGGAGCTGTTTTTT. As protein: CASSLTVQVNTGELFF.

The chain uses TRBV5-6 and TRBJ2-1, with 7 bases fitting TRBD1. The germline gives CDR1 SGHDT, CDR2 YYEEEE. With 5 bases clipped from V and 6 bases from J, the junction kept 5 bases outside the gene matches. This CDR3 has 13 residues. The CDR3 sequence is CASRVGQLNEQFF. The CDR3 DNA is TGTGCCAGCAGGGTGGGACAGCTCAATGAGCAGTTCTTC.

The V gene is TRBV5-1, the J gene TRBJ2-3, with D perhaps TRBD1 (7 bases). V was clipped by 4 bases and J by 2 bases, with 11 bases between them. There are 14 residues in the CDR3. Germline lookup yields CDR1 SGHRS and CDR2 YFSETQ. CDR3 sequence reads: CASSAGQSTDTQYF. CDR3 in DNA: TGCGCCAGCAGCGCGGGACAGTCCACAGATACGCAGTATTTT. The complete variable domain, with remaining parts taken from reference TRBV5-1 and TRBJ2-3, reads KAGVTQTPRYLIKTRGQQVTLSCSPISGHRSVSWYQQTPGQGLQFLFEYFSETQRNKGNFPGRFSGRQFSNSRSEMNVSTLELGDSALYLCASSAGQSTDTQYFGPGTRLTVL.

The chain uses TRBV2 and TRBJ2-5; D is perhaps TRBD2 (6 bases). V lost 0 bases to trimming and J lost 5 bases, with 13 bases between them. This CDR3 is 15 amino acids long. Germline CDR1 and CDR2: SNHLY and FYNNEI. CDR3 nucleotide sequence: TGTGCCAGCAGTGAAGCCTTCGCGGGACTGGAGACCCAGTACTTC. It specifies CASSEAFAGLETQYF.

CDR3 region: CASSTEGGFSYNSPLHF. In nucleotides, the CDR3 is TGTGCCAGCAGCACAGAGGGGGGATTCTCCTATAATTCACCCCTCCACTTT. The rearrangement joins TRBV7-2 to TRBJ1-6, with D perhaps TRBD1 (6 bases). The CDR3 extends over 17 amino acids. Trimming stripped 5 bases from V and 0 bases from J, with 14 bases between. Germline values: CDR1 SGHTA, CDR2 FQGNSA.

The rearrangement uses TRBV19 and TRBJ1-5, with a weak D call TRBD1 (5 bases). This CDR3 is built from 16 residues. CDR1 and CDR2 from the germline V gene are LNHDA and SQIVND (reference sequence). Trimming stripped 4 bases from V and 1 base from J, with 14 bases between. This chain's CDR3 is CASSTHGGGSNQPQHF. The CDR3, as DNA: TGTGCCAGTAGTACCCACGGGGGTGGGAGCAATCAGCCCCAGCATTTT. Complete variable domain (other parts from reference TRBV19 and TRBJ1-5): DGGITQSPKYLFRKEGQNVTLSCEQNLNHDAMYWYRQDPGQGLRLIYYSQIVNDFQKGDIAEGYSVSREKKESFPLTVTSAQKNPTAFYLCASSTHGGGSNQPQHFGDGTRLSIL.

This clone was recorded once. The chain couples TRBV20-1 to TRBJ2-5; TRBD2 is a possible D gene (5 bases). The V and J ends lost 7 bases and 3 bases respectively, with 9 bases between them. Looked up from germline, CDR1 is DFQATT and CDR2 is SNEGSKA (reference sequence). This CDR3 has 11 amino acids. CDR3: CSVQAEETQYF. In DNA form, the CDR3 reads TGCAGTGTTCAAGCGGAAGAGACCCAGTACTTC.

The V gene is TRBV14, the J gene TRBJ2-5; the D gene is possibly TRBD2 (6 bases). CDR1 and CDR2 from the germline V gene are SGHDN and FVKESK. Deletions cut 2 bases from V and 3 bases from J, with 10 bases between. This CDR3 comprises 14 residues. The DNA for the CDR3 is TGTGCCAGCAGCCAAATTAGCGGAAAAGAGACCCAGTACTTC. Protein sequence: CASSQISGKETQYF.

A single count supports this clone. The genes are TRBV4-1 and TRBJ1-2, with TRBD1 matching over 7 bases. This CDR3 region has 17 residues. J gave up 5 bases and V 1 base, and 13 bases lay outside the gene matches. CDR1 is MGHRA and CDR2 is YSYEKL in the germline V gene. CDR3 DNA: TGCGCCAGCAGCCAAGTGTTGGTAGGGGGCAGTGGTTATGGCTACACCTTC. It yields the protein CASSQVLVGGSGYGYTF.

The chain carries TRBV18 and TRBJ1-1, with 9 bases that match TRBD1. The V segment lost 2 bases and the J segment 6 bases; nucleotides outside the gene matches: 10. This CDR3 spans 16 amino acids. CDR1 is KGHSH, CDR2 LQKENI, per germline. Here the CDR3 DNA reads TGTGCCAGCTCACCAATTGGGACAGGGTCTTTGGCTGAAGCTTTCTTT. Translation gives CASSPIGTGSLAEAFF.

This clone is a singleton in its sample. This chain links TRBV27 with TRBJ2-7, with a possible D match to TRBD1 (5 bases). The CDR3 runs 13 residues. V dropped 6 bases and J dropped 3 bases, with 12 bases sitting between them. Germline loops: CDR1 MNHEY, CDR2 SMNVEV (reference sequence). The CDR3 sequence is CASSRLQGYEQYF. The CDR3 nucleotides read TGTGCCAGCAGCCGACTTCAGGGCTACGAGCAGTACTTC.

The chain combines TRBV19 with TRBJ2-1; D remains unclear. V lost 6 bases, J lost 6 bases, and 21 bases lay in between. Germline CDR1 LNHDA, CDR2 SQIVND (reference sequence). CDR3 length equals 16 residues. The CDR3 loop is CASSPSAVPIPNEQFF. CDR3 in DNA: TGTGCCAGTAGCCCCTCCGCGGTCCCTATCCCCAATGAGCAGTTCTTC.

V is TRBV7-9 and J is TRBJ1-6; 11 nucleotides align to TRBD1. The V and J ends lost 3 bases and 9 bases, in that order; junction bases with no gene match: 10. Germline values: CDR1 SEHNR, CDR2 FQNEAQ (reference sequence). The CDR3 sequence is 17 residues long. The CDR3 DNA follows: TGTGCCAGCAGCTTGGCCCGGACAGGGGGCGTATCTTCACCCCTCCACTTT. This codes for CASSLARTGGVSSPLHF.

The CDR3 coding sequence is TGTGCCAGCAGCTGGACTAGCGGGGGAGCCGTTTATAATGAGCAGTTCTTC. Amino acids: CASSWTSGGAVYNEQFF. The V call is TRBV13, the J call TRBJ2-1; 13 nucleotides line up with TRBD2. J was trimmed by 7 bases and V by 4 bases; bases with no gene match: 10. Germline V gene sequence: CDR1 PRHDT, CDR2 FYEKMQ (reference sequence). The CDR3 is 17 residues long.

The chain employs TRBV28 and TRBJ1-4; 7 nucleotides agree with TRBD1. The V gene's germline CDR1 is MDHEN and CDR2 SYDVKM. This CDR3 has 14 amino acids. The ends lost 4 bases at V and 2 bases at J; junction bases unmatched: 1. The CDR3 protein is CASSSTGTNEKLFF. CDR3 nucleotide sequence: TGTGCCAGCAGTTCGACAGGGACTAATGAAAAACTGTTTTTT.

This rearrangement joins TRBV6-1 to TRBJ1-3, with D tentatively TRBD1 (6 bases). The V gene's germline CDR1 is MNHNS and CDR2 SASEGT. V lost 11 bases to trimming and J lost 2 bases, with 16 bases between them. The CDR3 sequence is 14 residues long. CDR3 DNA sequence: TGTGCCGTCTGGACAGCTCCGACTGGAAACACCATATATTTT. This codes for CAVWTAPTGNTIYF.

The J gene is TRBJ2-3, the V gene TRBV10-1; TRBD1 aligns across 7 bases. V trimming: 8 bases; J trimming: 0 bases; junction bases outside the gene matches: 5. There are 14 residues in the CDR3. Germline V gene sequence: CDR1 WNHNN, CDR2 SYGVQD (reference sequence). The CDR3 DNA reads TGCGCCAGCGGAAGGACAGGTAGCACAGATACGCAGTATTTT. Translation: CASGRTGSTDTQYF.

This chain joins TRBV4-2 and TRBJ2-1; TRBD2 might be the D (6 bases). CDR3 length: 17 residues. CDR1 LGHNA and CDR2 YNFKEQ come from the germline V gene. V lost 5 bases and J lost 1, with 18 bases in between. The CDR3: CASSLRRRGSSYNEQFF. The CDR3 nucleotides read TGTGCCAGCAGCTTACGCCGCCGGGGGTCATCCTACAATGAGCAGTTCTTC.

V is TRBV2 and J is TRBJ2-7; 8 bases agree with TRBD1. The CDR3 contains 12 residues. The germline CDR1 and CDR2 sequences are SNHLY and FYNNEI. Trimming at V came to 5 bases and at J to 5 bases, leaving 2 bases not matched to a gene. CDR3 sequence reads: CASSRQGNEQYF. Written as DNA, the CDR3 is TGTGCCAGCAGTCGACAGGGGAACGAGCAGTACTTC.